A single sample gave rise to the 27 T cell receptor beta chains below, sequenced in a study of T cell changes during pregnancy in multiple sclerosis. The table came from immunoSEQ multiplex PCR; TCRdb's copy has only in-frame clones and leaves some out. The sample has roughly 34,000 clones; around 90% are singletons. The material sequenced was CD8+ T cells from peripheral blood mononuclear cells, taken in the third trimester of pregnancy. These receptors all come from a female donor with multiple sclerosis, enrolled in a pregnancy study.

About this clone: An end of the junction differs from the germline gene, which may be a read error. The gene calls are TRBV10-3 and TRBJ2-3; D is perhaps TRBD1 (6 bases). CDR3 size: 14 residues. Looked up from germline, CDR1 is ENHRY and CDR2 is SYGVKD. The DNA for the CDR3 is TGTGCCACCAGTGCCCGGGACACCACAGATACGCAGTATTTT. As protein: CATSARDTTDTQYF.

The chain joins TRBV6-6 to TRBJ1-5, with D tentatively TRBD1 (5 bases). Per the germline V gene, CDR1 is MNHNY and CDR2 is SVGAGI (reference sequence). Trimming took 0 bases from V and 4 from J, leaving 10 bases between them. The CDR3 has 15 amino acids. The CDR3 here is CASSYSMGGNQPQHF. The DNA for the CDR3 is TGTGCCAGCAGTTACTCGATGGGGGGAAATCAGCCCCAGCATTTT.

The V and J genes are TRBV4-3 and TRBJ2-2; weak D call: TRBD2 (5 bases). The V gene lost 4 bases and the J gene lost 6 bases, with 15 bases spanning the gap. The CDR3 extends over 15 amino acids. From germline, CDR1 is LGHNA and CDR2 YSLEER. CDR3 nucleotides: TGCGCCAGCAGCCTTCGGGGTGTCCCCCCCGGGGAGCTGTTTTTT. It specifies CASSLRGVPPGELFF.

The chain combines TRBV7-9 with TRBJ2-7, with D possibly TRBD2 on 7 matching bases. The V end was cut by 1 base, the J end by 6 bases, with 10 bases between. The germline V gene encodes CDR1 SEHNR and CDR2 FQNEAQ (reference sequence). The CDR3 totals 13 residues. The CDR3 region has the DNA TGTGCCAGCAGCTTAGGAGGGGGGGTCGAGCAGTACTTC. Translated: CASSLGGGVEQYF.

The chain joins TRBV11-2 to TRBJ2-7; 12 positions match TRBD2. The CDR3 is made up of 15 amino acids. Germline CDR1 is SGHAT and CDR2 is FQNNGV. Trimming cost V 1 base and J 2 bases; bases outside gene matches: 0. The CDR3 loop reads CASSLGTSGAYEQYF. The CDR3 DNA is TGTGCCAGCAGCTTAGGGACTAGCGGGGCCTACGAGCAGTACTTC.

The chain links TRBV7-7 to TRBJ2-5; a weak D match, TRBD1 (6 bases). Trimming shortened V by 5 bases and J by 4 bases, and 17 bases separated the two germline ends. CDR1 and CDR2 from the germline V gene are SSHAT and FNYEAQ (reference sequence). The CDR3 has 15 residues. The CDR3 bases are TGTGCCAGCAGCCCGAATCAAGACAGGAGAGAGACCCAGTACTTC. Its translation is CASSPNQDRRETQYF.

This chain links TRBV14 with TRBJ2-1, with TRBD1 as a possible D gene (5 bases). The V and J ends lost 6 bases and 4 bases respectively, with 10 bases between them. The germline gives CDR1 SGHDN, CDR2 FVKESK. The CDR3 has 13 amino acids. The CDR3 here is CASRSTGYNEQFF. CDR3 in DNA: TGTGCCAGCAGATCAACAGGATACAATGAGCAGTTCTTC. The full variable domain, its missing parts supplied by reference TRBV14 and TRBJ2-1, is EAGVTQFPSHSVIEKGQTVTLRCDPISGHDNLYWYRRVMGKEIKFLLHFVKESKQDESGMPNNRFLAERTGGTYSTLKVQPAELEDSGVYFCASRSTGYNEQFFGPGTRLTVL.

The genes are TRBV11-2 and TRBJ1-5; D gene uncertain. Looked up from germline, CDR1 is SGHAT and CDR2 is FQNNGV. The germline V and J ends were trimmed by 1 base and 0 bases, with 7 bases remaining between them. The CDR3 covers 15 residues. The CDR3 DNA reads TGTGCCAGCAGCTTAGGCTCAGGTAGCAATCAGCCCCAGCATTTT. Protein product: CASSLGSGSNQPQHF.

The chain recombines TRBV9 with TRBJ2-7, with D possibly being TRBD1 (5 bases). The V and J ends lost 0 bases and 1 base respectively, with 11 bases between them. This CDR3 region has 15 residues. Germline V lookup: CDR1 SGDLS, CDR2 YYNGEE. The CDR3, as DNA: TGTGCCAGCAGCGTAGCTGGGGCCTCTTCCTACGAGCAGTACTTC. This sequence encodes CASSVAGASSYEQYF. The variable domain in full, with the rest retrieved from reference TRBV9 and TRBJ2-7, is DSGVTQTPKHLITATGQRVTLRCSPRSGDLSVYWYQQSLDQGLQFLIQYYNGEERAKGNILERFSAQQFPDLHSELNLSSLELGDSALYFCASSVAGASSYEQYFGPGTRLTVT.

This chain connects TRBV9 to TRBJ1-5, with D perhaps matching TRBD1 (6 bases). The germline gives CDR1 SGDLS, CDR2 YYNGEE. The CDR3 extends over 14 amino acids. V lost 4 bases and J 6 bases, leaving 14 bases between the germline ends. CDR3 in DNA: TGTGCCAGCAGCCCAGGTGGCAGGGGTCAGCCCCAGCATTTT. This codes for CASSPGGRGQPQHF.

The rearrangement joins TRBV20-1 to TRBJ1-2; D remains ambiguous. Germline V gene sequence: CDR1 DFQATT, CDR2 SNEGSKA (reference sequence). The CDR3 has 10 amino acids. Trimming removed 2 bases from V and 7 bases from J, with 5 bases in between. This CDR3 is CSARFIGYTF. The CDR3 DNA reads as TGCAGTGCTAGATTTATTGGCTACACCTTC.

V usage is TRBV4-2 and J usage is TRBJ1-6; 8 positions agree with TRBD1. CDR3 size: 15 residues. CDR1 and CDR2 (germline): LGHNA, YNFKEQ. Trimming took 1 base from V and 5 from J; bases not matched to a gene: 1. The CDR3 reads CASSQVQGDNSPLHF. The CDR3 coding sequence is TGTGCCAGCAGCCAAGTACAGGGGGATAATTCACCCCTCCACTTT.

This rearrangement joins TRBV7-9 to TRBJ1-1, with 10 bases identical to TRBD1. The V gene end was trimmed by 3 bases and the J gene end by 5 bases; junction bases not matched to a gene: 9. CDR1 is SEHNR and CDR2 is FQNEAQ in the germline V gene (reference sequence). CDR3 length equals 16 residues. The CDR3 DNA sequence: TGTGCCAGCAGCTTTGGGGACAGGGGCAAGGAAACTGAAGCTTTCTTT. Its protein product is CASSFGDRGKETEAFF. Full variable domain (outside the CDR3, taken from reference TRBV7-9 and TRBJ1-1): DTGVSQNPRHKITKRGQNVTFRCDPISEHNRLYWYRQTLGQGPEFLTYFQNEAQLEKSRLLSDRFSAERPKGSFSTLEIQRTEQGDSAMYLCASSFGDRGKETEAFFGQGTRLTVV.

The genes are TRBV29-1 and TRBJ2-3; D remains ambiguous. This CDR3 region has 15 residues. Deletions cut 2 bases from V and 0 bases from J, with 12 bases between. The germline V gene has CDR1 SQVTM and CDR2 ANQGSEA. CDR3 nucleotide sequence: TGCAGCGTTGAATCAGACGGAGCTAGCACAGATACGCAGTATTTT. It encodes CSVESDGASTDTQYF.

The J gene is TRBJ2-7, the V gene TRBV29-1; tentative D call: TRBD1 (7 bases). V was cut by 6 bases and J by 1 base, with 16 bases left in between. Germline assignment: CDR1 SQVTM and CDR2 ANQGSEA. CDR3 length: 14 residues. The CDR3 spells CSVAGTVGSYEQYF. The CDR3 nucleotides read TGCAGCGTGGCGGGGACAGTGGGATCCTACGAGCAGTACTTC.

The sample holds one count of this clone. Its ends do not fully match the called genes, so a read error is possible. This chain connects TRBV4-1 to TRBJ1-1; the D is unclear. The CDR3 extends over 12 amino acids. Germline CDR1 MGHRA, CDR2 YSYEKL. The CDR3 DNA reads as TGCGCCAGCAGCCAAGAAAACAGTGAAGCTTTCTTT. Residues: CASSQENSEAFF.

CDR3 DNA sequence: TGTGCCAGCAGCGTAGCAGGGGGCGCATCGTATGGCTACACCTTC. It specifies CASSVAGGASYGYTF. V is TRBV9 and J is TRBJ1-2; 8 bases are shared with TRBD1. V dropped 0 bases and J dropped 5; count of bases not matched to a gene: 6. The CDR3 consists of 15 residues. Germline loops: CDR1 SGDLS, CDR2 YYNGEE.

The chain joins TRBV13 to TRBJ1-3, with TRBD1 identical over 10 bases. Germline V CDR1 and CDR2: PRHDT, FYEKMQ (reference sequence). V was clipped by 3 bases and J by 5 bases; unmatched bases: 7. The CDR3 contains 16 residues. In DNA form, the CDR3 reads TGTGCCAGCAGCTTGGGGGACAGGGGTACGAGAAACACCATATATTTT. Its translation: CASSLGDRGTRNTIYF.

This chain joins TRBV4-1 and TRBJ2-3, with D uncertain. Germline V lookup: CDR1 MGHRA, CDR2 YSYEKL. Trimming removed 4 bases at V and 3 bases at J, with 5 bases between. CDR3 length: 12 residues. The DNA of the CDR3 is TGCGCCAGCAGCCCTCAGACAGATACGCAGTATTTT. It codes for CASSPQTDTQYF.

The gene calls are TRBV12-5 and TRBJ1-2, with D possibly TRBD1 on 6 matching bases. This CDR3 has 16 amino acids. V shed 0 bases and J shed 2 bases, with 13 bases lying between them. Germline loops: CDR1 LGHNT, CDR2 FRNRAP. CDR3 loop: CASGLVPLQGNYGYTF. CDR3 bases: TGTGCTAGTGGTTTGGTCCCCTTACAGGGAAACTATGGCTACACCTTC.

V usage is TRBV6-5 and J usage is TRBJ2-7; 9 positions match TRBD1. The CDR3 has 16 residues. Germline-derived CDR1 and CDR2 are MNHEY and SVGAGI. With 2 bases clipped from V and 4 bases from J, the junction kept 9 bases outside the gene matches. CDR3 sequence: CASSYLPDRGNYEQYF. As DNA, the CDR3 is TGTGCCAGCAGTTACCTTCCGGACAGGGGAAATTACGAGCAGTACTTC.

V and J are TRBV5-4 and TRBJ2-3; tentative D call: TRBD2 (6 bases). The ends were cut back, 7 bases at V and 0 bases at J, with 12 bases in the middle. Germline CDR1 is SGHNT and CDR2 is YYREEE (reference sequence). The CDR3 length is 14 residues. The CDR3 is CASSRLASTDTQYF. The CDR3 DNA reads as TGTGCCAGCTCCAGGCTAGCGAGCACAGATACGCAGTATTTT.

The chain is built from TRBV7-8 and TRBJ1-5, with D perhaps TRBD1 (6 bases). The CDR3 totals 18 residues. Trimming stripped 1 base from V and 3 bases from J, with 19 bases between. The germline V gene encodes CDR1 SGHVS and CDR2 FQNEAQ. CDR3 sequence: CASSLVGTTGTLNQPQHF. In DNA, the CDR3 is TGTGCCAGCAGCTTAGTAGGGACGACAGGAACTCTCAATCAGCCCCAGCATTTT.

This chain joins TRBV5-4 and TRBJ1-2; the D is unclear. The CDR3 extends over 16 amino acids. Germline-derived CDR1 and CDR2 are SGHNT and YYREEE (reference sequence). V was shortened by 0 bases and J by 4 bases, with 16 bases between the two germline ends. The chain's CDR3 is CASSLEVGVSFYGYTF. CDR3 coding DNA: TGTGCCAGCAGCTTGGAGGTAGGAGTATCCTTCTATGGCTACACCTTC.

The chain joins TRBV19 to TRBJ2-1, with no clear D. Germline loops: CDR1 LNHDA, CDR2 SQIVND (reference sequence). The CDR3 is 13 residues long. Trimming stripped 5 bases from V and 6 bases from J, with 11 bases between. The CDR3 reads CASSLARGNEQFF. CDR3 DNA: TGTGCCAGTAGTTTGGCTAGAGGCAATGAGCAGTTCTTC.

In this sample, this clone turned up once. The genes are TRBV4-3 and TRBJ2-7; 8 bases align to TRBD1. V trimming: 3 bases; J trimming: 2 bases; junction bases outside the gene matches: 6. CDR1 LGHNA and CDR2 YSLEER come from the germline V gene. This CDR3 is 15 amino acids long. The CDR3: CASSQATGQAYEQYF. For the CDR3, the DNA is TGCGCCAGCAGCCAGGCCACGGGACAGGCCTACGAGCAGTACTTC.

This clone was found once. This chain links TRBV28 with TRBJ2-5; 7 bases are shared with TRBD2. The CDR3 loop spans 11 amino acids. The V and J ends lost 8 bases and 7 bases, in that order; junction bases with no gene match: 4. In germline, CDR1 is MDHEN, CDR2 SYDVKM. CDR3 in DNA: TGTGCCAGCGGGGGGGGTGTGACCCAGTACTTC. This translates into CASGGGVTQYF. The entire variable domain, with the rest obtained from reference TRBV28 and TRBJ2-5, is as follows: DVKVTQSSRYLVKRTGEKVFLECVQDMDHENMFWYRQDPGLGLRLIYFSYDVKMKEKGDIPEGYSVSREKKERFSLILESASTNQTSMYLCASGGGVTQYFGPGTRLLVL.